This T cell receptor (beta chain) comes out of a study of T cell changes during pregnancy in multiple sclerosis. The CDR3 contains 15 residues. Germline assignment: CDR1 ENHRY and CDR2 SYGVKD. Assay: immunoSEQ multiplex PCR; the TCRdb copy retains only in-frame clones and omits some. The sample consists of 35,000 to 45,000 clones, about 92% of them appearing once. A remark on this clone: At one end, the junction sequence differs from germline, possibly due to a read error.

This TCR was recovered from a female donor in good health, enrolled as a control in a pregnancy study. The input for sequencing was peripheral blood, taken in the third trimester of pregnancy. The chain combines TRBV10-3 with TRBJ1-1; no clear D gene. The CDR3 DNA reads TGTGCCATCAGTGAGTATCCCCAACTCCCGACTGGAGCTTTCTTT. Translating gives CAISEYPQLPTGAFF.